These 14 T cell receptor beta chains share one sample of origin, sequenced in a study of T cells in Graves' hyperthyroidism and ophthalmopathy. TCR beta CDR3 regions were amplified from RNA transcripts. The study used the HTBI primer set for a first-round RT-PCR of the TCR CDR3. TCRdb re-called the multiplex PCR reads through MiXCR, storing one row per CDR3 protein. The sample records some 600,000 distinct CDR3 sequences, about 15% being singletons. Sequenced: blood. These receptors all come from a woman aged 25-40 years with Graves' hyperthyroidism that later progressed to Graves' ophthalmopathy.

This clonotype was observed many times. The J gene is TRBJ2-1, the V gene TRBV11-3, with D possibly matching TRBD1 (5 bases). V lost 1 base and J 5 bases, leaving 12 bases between the germline ends. CDR1 SGHNT and CDR2 YENEEA come from the germline V gene. The CDR3 is made up of 15 amino acids. The DNA for the CDR3 is TGTGCCAGCAGCTTAGCGTCTAGGGGCAACAATGAGCAGTTCTTC. This translates into CASSLASRGNNEQFF.

The chain employs TRBV5-6 and TRBJ2-1; 11 nucleotides agree with TRBD1. Germline V lookup: CDR1 SGHDT, CDR2 YYEEEE. The CDR3 is made up of 15 amino acids. V was pared by 5 bases and J by 8 bases, with 9 bases of the junction left unmatched. For the CDR3, the DNA is TGTGCCAGCAGTGGGGGACAGGGGGAAACTCATGAGCAGTTCTTC. This sequence encodes CASSGGQGETHEQFF.

This clonotype was counted only a few times. As DNA, the CDR3 is TGTGCCAGCACCGTAGCGGGAGCCAGCGATGAGCAGTTCTTC. Encoded protein: CASTVAGASDEQFF. The chain couples TRBV6-1 to TRBJ2-1; 9 positions match TRBD2. In germline, CDR1 is MNHNS, CDR2 SASEGT. The CDR3 is 14 amino acids. J was trimmed by 8 bases and V by 7 bases; bases with no gene match: 9.

The V call is TRBV7-3, the J call TRBJ1-2; TRBD1 agrees at 9 bases. The CDR3 is 16 residues long. Trimming removed 2 bases from V and 6 bases from J; junction bases left unmatched: 10. Per the germline V gene, CDR1 is SGHTA and CDR2 is FQGTGA. The CDR3: CASSLGDGTGFDGYTF. CDR3 DNA sequence: TGTGCCAGCAGCTTAGGGGACGGGACAGGGTTCGATGGCTACACCTTC.

This clonotype occurred a few times. This sequence joins TRBV24-1 and TRBJ2-2; D remains unclear. CDR1 and CDR2 (germline): KGHDR, SFDVKD. The V gene lost 5 bases and the J gene lost 0 bases, with 6 bases spanning the gap. The CDR3 loop spans 14 amino acids. CDR3 loop: CATSGQPNTGELFF. Written as DNA, the CDR3 is TGTGCCACCAGTGGACAACCGAACACCGGGGAGCTGTTTTTT.

This clonotype occurred many times. V usage is TRBV6-2 or TRBV6-3 and J usage is TRBJ2-1, with D unresolved. The V end lost 4 bases, the J end lost 2 bases, and 21 bases lay between the germline ends. CDR3 length: 18 amino acids. Looked up from germline, CDR1 is MNHEY and CDR2 is SVGEGT. CDR3 in DNA: TGTGCCAGCAGTTGGCGACGACCTGACTCCGTGGCCTACAATGAGCAGTTCTTC. Translated: CASSWRRPDSVAYNEQFF.

The table lists this clonotype with a few counts. CDR3 nucleotide sequence: TGTGCCAGTAGTATCGGGGGCGCGAAGTACAATGAGCAGTTCTTC. Translated, it gives CASSIGGAKYNEQFF. The genes are TRBV19 and TRBJ2-1; the D gene could be TRBD1 or TRBD2 (6 bases each). The V and J ends lost 3 bases and 4 bases respectively, with 13 bases between them. The germline CDR1 and CDR2 sequences are LNHDA and SQIVND (reference sequence). The length of the CDR3 is 15 residues.

At least ten counts were recorded for this clonotype. This chain joins TRBV28 and TRBJ1-2; D not resolved. This CDR3 comprises 15 residues. The V end was cut by 2 bases, the J end by 6 bases, with 16 bases between. Germline CDR1 MDHEN, CDR2 SYDVKM. The CDR3 reads CASSLRSALFDGYTF. The CDR3 DNA reads TGTGCCAGCAGTTTAAGGTCAGCTCTTTTTGATGGCTACACCTTC.

This clonotype occurred a few times. The V and J genes are TRBV15 and TRBJ2-5; TRBD2 agrees at 8 bases. The CDR3 consists of 14 residues. The germline gives CDR1 LNHNV, CDR2 YYDKDF (reference sequence). After removal of 4 bases from V and 2 bases from J, the junction contained 3 bases not matched to a gene. CDR3 sequence reads: CATSNIAGQETQYF. The CDR3 coding sequence is TGTGCCACCAGCAATATAGCGGGACAAGAGACCCAGTACTTC.

This clonotype was observed at least ten times. The chain combines TRBV12-3 or TRBV12-4 with TRBJ2-3; no definite D call. The V and J ends lost 3 bases and 4 bases respectively, with 8 bases between them. This CDR3 has 13 amino acids. This CDR3 is CASSFPPPDTQYF. CDR3 nucleotides: TGTGCCAGCAGTTTTCCCCCCCCAGATACGCAGTATTTT.

This clonotype was recorded a few times. The rearrangement links TRBV28 to TRBJ1-3, with D perhaps matching TRBD1 (6 bases). V was shortened by 1 base and J by 8 bases, with 12 bases between the two germline ends. The germline V gene has CDR1 MDHEN and CDR2 SYDVKM. The CDR3 loop spans 14 amino acids. CDR3 DNA: TGTGCCAGCAGTTTATCGGGGGGCGAGCACACCATATATTTT. Translating gives CASSLSGGEHTIYF.

This clonotype was observed many times. V usage is TRBV3-1 and J usage is TRBJ1-1; no clear D. CDR3 length equals 14 residues. Germline V lookup: CDR1 LGHDT, CDR2 YNNKEL (reference sequence). V lost 1 base to trimming and J lost 8 bases, with 14 bases between them. The CDR3 protein is CASSQGVEGTEAFF. The CDR3 DNA is TGTGCCAGCAGCCAAGGAGTTGAGGGTACCGAAGCTTTCTTT.

Comment on this clonotype: It is likely a read error, because the conserved phenylalanine at the end of the CDR3 is missing. The chain uses TRBV14 and TRBJ1-3; D gene uncertain. With 1 base removed from V and 0 bases from J, the gap between germline ends came to 7 bases. Germline V CDR1 and CDR2: SGHDN, FVKESK. This CDR3 region has 15 residues. This CDR3 is CASSQVGFSGNTIYL. CDR3 sequence (DNA): TGTGCCAGCAGCCAAGTAGGGTTCTCTGGAAACACCATATATCTT.

The chain combines TRBV7-3 with TRBJ1-6, with a tentative D call TRBD1 (5 bases). Germline CDR1 is SGHTA and CDR2 is FQGTGA. V lost 5 bases, J lost 6 bases, and 11 bases lay in between. CDR3 length: 14 residues. In DNA form, the CDR3 reads TGTGCCAGCAGCCTTGACAGAAGTAATTCACCCCTCCACTTT. Amino acid sequence: CASSLDRSNSPLHF.